This is a list of T cell receptor beta chains from one sample in a study of blood T cell repertoires in COVID-19. The table came from immunoSEQ multiplex PCR; TCRdb's copy has only in-frame clones and leaves some out. The sample holds a few hundred thousand clones, 91% seen once. Sequenced input: peripheral blood. These receptors were obtained from a person aged 18 to 30 with COVID-19, enrolled during active disease. The CDR3 runs from the conserved cysteine through the conserved F or W. Fields, in order: clone size, J gene, D gene, V gene, CDR3 protein, CDR3 DNA. A D gene is named only where the DNA matches it firmly. Clone size is stated in some rows and not others, as once, few, many or a class when expanded.

>NA|TRBJ2-2|TRBD1|TRBV24-1
CATSDLGQGRTGELFF
TGTGCCACCAGTGATTTGGGACAGGGTAGGACCGGGGAGCTGTTTTTT
>NA|TRBJ2-1|NA|TRBV2
CASSVVSSYNEQFF
TGTGCCAGCAGTGTCGTCAGCTCCTACAATGAGCAGTTCTTC
>NA|TRBJ2-6|NA|TRBV24-1
CATSNPGQQSSGANVLTF
TGTGCCACTTCCAATCCGGGACAACAATCCTCTGGGGCCAACGTCCTGACTTTC
>NA|TRBJ1-2|NA|TRBV29-1
CSVANRDPPYGYTF
TGCAGCGTTGCAAACAGGGACCCACCGTATGGCTACACCTTC
>NA|TRBJ2-7|NA|TRBV19
CASSIGYSGYEQYF
TGTGCCAGTAGTATAGGGTACAGCGGTTACGAGCAGTACTTC
>NA|TRBJ2-7|TRBD2|TRBV7-8
CASSYKAGVYEQYF
TGTGCCAGCAGCTATAAGGCGGGAGTCTACGAGCAGTACTTC
>once|TRBJ1-1|NA|TRBV4-1
CASSHGGGNTEAFF
TGCGCCAGCAGCCATGGGGGGGGGAACACTGAAGCTTTCTTT
>NA|TRBJ1-1|TRBD1|TRBV5-1
CASSLRQGGESTEAFF
TGCGCCAGCAGCTTACGGCAGGGGGGCGAGAGCACTGAAGCTTTCTTT
>NA|TRBJ1-3|NA|TRBV9
CASSVSRSGNTIYF
TGTGCCAGCAGCGTATCTCGCTCTGGAAACACCATATATTTT
>NA|TRBJ2-3|TRBD2|TRBV4-2
CASSQIAGGDTQYF
TGTGCCAGCAGCCAGATAGCGGGAGGAGATACGCAGTATTTT
>NA|TRBJ2-1|TRBD2|TRBV9
CASSAYMGGSEQFF
TGTGCCAGCAGCGCATACATGGGAGGGAGTGAGCAGTTCTTC
>NA|TRBJ2-3|TRBD2|TRBV15
CATSLPRGGGVTDTQYF
TGTGCCACCAGCCTCCCGAGAGGCGGGGGGGTAACAGATACGCAGTATTTT
>NA|TRBJ1-5|TRBD1|TRBV28
CASIPRQGIANQPQHF
TGTGCCAGCATTCCCCGACAGGGGATCGCCAATCAGCCCCAGCATTTT
>NA|TRBJ1-5|TRBD1|TRBV24-1
CATSAWDSIQPQHF
TGTGCCACCAGTGCGTGGGACAGTATTCAGCCCCAGCATTTT
>NA|TRBJ1-1|NA|TRBV15
CATSRDLGANTEAFF
TGTGCCACCAGCAGAGATTTGGGAGCGAACACTGAAGCTTTCTTT
>NA|TRBJ2-7|NA|TRBV6-5
CASRPLARYEQYF
TGTGCCAGCAGACCACTAGCACGCTACGAGCAGTACTTC
>NA|TRBJ2-7|TRBD1|TRBV9
CASSVEGQGIFEQYF
TGTGCCAGCAGCGTAGAGGGACAGGGGATATTCGAGCAGTACTTC
>once|TRBJ1-1|TRBD1|TRBV2
CASSEGLTGQDTEAFF
TGTGCCAGCAGTGAAGGACTAACCGGACAGGACACTGAAGCTTTCTTT
>NA|TRBJ1-1|TRBD1|TRBV5-1
CASSLVFPGTAPGGNTEAFF
TGCGCCAGCAGCTTGGTCTTTCCCGGGACAGCCCCCGGGGGGAACACTGAAGCTTTCTTT
>NA|TRBJ2-3|NA|TRBV30
CAWSVGRGDTQYF
TGTGCCTGGAGCGTCGGTCGGGGGGATACGCAGTATTTT
>NA|TRBJ1-5|NA|TRBV25-1
CASSESGEGKGNQPQHF
TGTGCCAGCAGTGAATCCGGGGAGGGGAAGGGCAATCAGCCCCAGCATTTT
>NA|TRBJ1-2|NA|TRBV2
CASRYPVGGYGYTF
TGTGCCAGCAGGTACCCAGTCGGGGGTTATGGCTACACCTTC
>NA|TRBJ1-2|TRBD1|TRBV5-4
CASSLTGADGYTF
TGTGCCAGCAGCTTGACAGGGGCGGATGGCTACACCTTC
>NA|TRBJ1-2|NA|TRBV14
CASSQDRGAYYGYTF
TGTGCCAGCAGCCAAGACCGGGGGGCCTACTATGGCTACACCTTC
>NA|TRBJ2-3|NA|TRBV7-9
CASSLSVLSTDTQYF
TGTGCCAGCAGCTTATCGGTCCTTAGCACAGATACGCAGTATTTT
>NA|TRBJ2-2|NA|TRBV6-2/TRBV6-3
CASSTSRTLNTGELFF
TGTGCCAGCAGTACCTCCCGGACTCTGAACACCGGGGAGCTGTTTTTT
>NA|TRBJ2-1|TRBD2|TRBV19
CATRLAGNNEQFF
TGTGCCACCCGACTAGCGGGCAACAATGAGCAGTTCTTC
>NA|TRBJ2-7|NA|TRBV29-1
CSVVSDRAYEQYF
TGCAGCGTTGTTAGTGACAGAGCCTACGAGCAGTACTTC
>NA|TRBJ2-3|TRBD2|TRBV7-9
CASSPIAGGPQLLTDTQYF
TGTGCCAGCAGCCCAATAGCGGGAGGTCCCCAATTGCTCACAGATACGCAGTATTTT
>NA|TRBJ2-7|TRBD1|TRBV4-3
CASSQGSTGWHEQYF
TGCGCCAGCAGCCAAGGCTCGACAGGGTGGCACGAGCAGTACTTC
>NA|TRBJ2-7|TRBD1|TRBV4-3
CASSQEGVRGRRYEQYF
TGCGCCAGCAGCCAAGAAGGCGTCAGGGGGCGTAGGTACGAGCAGTACTTC
>NA|TRBJ1-1|NA|TRBV19
CASSTLRGANTEAFF
TGTGCCAGTAGTACTCTCCGGGGGGCGAACACTGAAGCTTTCTTT